This is a list of T cell receptor beta chains from one sample in a study of beta chain features in type 1 diabetes. Using immunoSEQ multiplex PCR, the repertoire was profiled, and TCRdb retains in-frame clones only, with some absent. This table holds 350,000 to 450,000 clones, more than 12% found once. Sequenced material: naive CD4+ T cells from blood. These receptors were obtained from a woman between 18 and 30 years old in good health. Both conserved end residues are part of each CDR3. A D gene is named only where the DNA matches it firmly. A clone size is listed for some rows: how often the clone was seen (once, few, many), or a class if it is expanded.

d_gene	v_gene	abundance	j_gene	CDR3nt	CDR3aa
TRBD1	TRBV7-2	few	TRBJ1-1	TGTGCCAGCAGCTTCTCCGGGACAGGGACTGCTTTCTTT	CASSFSGTGTAFF
TRBD1	TRBV18	-	TRBJ2-7	TGTGCCAGCTCACCACTCACAGGGGAGGAGCAGTACTTC	CASSPLTGEEQYF
-	TRBV30	few	TRBJ2-3	TGTGCCTGGAGTGTAAGCCCATCCTTCACAGATACGCAGTATTTT	CAWSVSPSFTDTQYF
-	TRBV28	-	TRBJ2-1	TGTGCCAGCGTAGTGGGGCCCTACAATGAGCAGTTCTTC	CASVVGPYNEQFF
-	TRBV30	few	TRBJ1-1	TGTGCCTGGAGTCTCGGCTGGGAAGGGGCGAACACTGAAGCTTTCTTT	CAWSLGWEGANTEAFF
-	TRBV5-4	-	TRBJ2-1	TGTGCCAGCAGCTTCCCACAGGGACACAATTACAATGAGCAGTTCTTC	CASSFPQGHNYNEQFF
-	TRBV6-1	-	TRBJ2-5	TGTGCCAGCATGAATTTACAGGGCCGGCGGGAGACCCAGTACTTC	CASMNLQGRRETQYF
TRBD1	TRBV30	few	TRBJ2-5	TGTGCCTGGAGTCCCCGGACAGGAGAGACCCAGTACTTC	CAWSPRTGETQYF
-	TRBV5-1	-	TRBJ1-1	TGCGCCAGCAGCCTCGCAGGGCCAAACACTGAAGCTTTCTTT	CASSLAGPNTEAFF
TRBD1	TRBV30	-	TRBJ2-7	TGTGCCTGCCTCCGGGACAGGCCCTACGAGCAGTACTTC	CACLRDRPYEQYF
-	TRBV12-5	few	TRBJ2-5	TGTGCTAGTGGTTTATCCCCCTTGGAGACCCAGTACTTC	CASGLSPLETQYF
TRBD2	TRBV15	-	TRBJ2-7	TGTGCCACCGGGACTAGCGGAACCTACGAGCAGTACTTC	CATGTSGTYEQYF
-	TRBV29-1	-	TRBJ1-5	TGCAGCGTTGGTAACACCAATCAGCCCCAGCATTTT	CSVGNTNQPQHF
TRBD2	TRBV30	few	TRBJ2-7	TGTGCCTGGAGTAGGGCCAGGACTAGCGGGGGGTTATACGAGCAGTACTTC	CAWSRARTSGGLYEQYF
-	TRBV28	-	TRBJ2-7	TGTGCCAGCACCAAAACGCCCTCAGGGAATTACGAGCAGTACTTC	CASTKTPSGNYEQYF
TRBD1	TRBV28	few	TRBJ2-7	TGTGCCAGCTCCGGGACAGTCTACGAGCAGTACTTC	CASSGTVYEQYF
TRBD2	TRBV6-6	few	TRBJ2-5	TGTGCCAGCAGTAATCAACTAGCGGGGGAAGAGACCCAGTACTTC	CASSNQLAGEETQYF
-	TRBV28	few	TRBJ2-1	TGTGCCAGCACGACGGCGAGGTACAATGAGCAGTTCTTC	CASTTARYNEQFF
TRBD1	TRBV7-9	-	TRBJ1-4	TGTGCCAGCAGCTCGGGACAGGGTCGGGAAAAACTGTTTTTT	CASSSGQGREKLFF
TRBD2	TRBV4-1	-	TRBJ2-5	TGCGCCAGCAGCCTCGGACTAGCCCCCGGGACCCAGTACTTC	CASSLGLAPGTQYF
-	TRBV5-1	few	TRBJ2-6	TGCGCCAGCAGGCAACAGAGCTCTGGGGCCAACGTCCTGACTTTC	CASRQQSSGANVLTF
TRBD2	TRBV7-9	-	TRBJ2-7	TGTGCCAGCAGCTTATCCCCGCAGGCGGGAGAAAGGGACGAGCAGTACTTC	CASSLSPQAGERDEQYF